This T cell receptor beta chain was observed in a study of blood T cell repertoires in COVID-19 (TCRdb year 2020). Background for the entire study: The collaborator samples originated in the United States, Italy and Spain and spanned the acute and convalescent phases of COVID-19. The prospective study material was composed of cDNA or gDNA derived from T cells, B-cell-depleted T cells, or PBMCs. The dataset comprised deeply sampled blood TCRbeta repertoires from subjects exposed to, actively infected with, or recovered from COVID-19. A freely available public database, intended as a resource for researchers studying the immune response to SARS-CoV-2, is where the repertoires were released. Samples came from the ongoing ImmuneRACE study (first 160 participants) plus 1,254 subjects from 6 global collaborators. A de-identified subject ID, COVID-19 status, age in years and sex were almost always included in the sample metadata. Where available, HLA class I and class II types were obtained from metadata supplied by the sample provider rather than from assay-based typing. Study-wide conclusions, independent of this receptor: The quantity of clinical and demographic metadata differed by source and by participant and was supplied without curation.

The table lists this clone with many counts. The clone's antigen remains unknown. No qualities accompany the bases; no much larger clone lies one base away. One collaborating source in Seattle enrolled patients during active infection and followed them longitudinally through the course of disease. Collaborating institutions collected whole blood in K2EDTA tubes following their own protocols. Collaborator samples were shipped for TCRbeta analysis as frozen whole blood, isolated PBMCs, or DNA extracted from either sample type. A distance of 11 bases separates the germline ends of V and J, which lose 0 bases and 5 bases respectively. There are 14 amino acids in the CDR3, from cysteine to phenylalanine inclusive. Solely the CDR3 DNA is kept, with 42 bases framed from the first base. The germline V gene sets CDR1 to MGHRA and CDR2 to YSYEKL. TCRbeta CDR3 regions were amplified from genomic DNA by means of the immunoSEQ Assay, a bias-controlled multiplex PCR. Regarding the original processing steps: The number of nucleated cells in each sample was estimated by amplification of reference gene primers within the assay. To quantify the absolute abundance of each unique TCRbeta CDR3 rearrangement, sequence reads were collapsed and filtered. Productive Simpson clonality was computed per sample as the square root of Simpson's diversity index over productive rearrangements. Held by TCRdb, this immuneACCESS table contains in-frame sequences only and omits some clones. Under half of the omission traces to an unresolved V gene where checked; the cause of the rest is unknown. The V and J calls and the clone size are those of that table, but D and trimming were determined from the DNA. This sample gives tens of thousands of clones in total; 81% of them show up just once. The ten top clones hold approximately 20% of the sample.

The TCR was taken from an elderly woman with COVID-19, enrolled during active disease. Sequencing was carried out using peripheral blood. The chain is encoded by TRBV4-1 joined to TRBJ2-7; the D gene is possibly TRBD2, with 5 bases matching. The DNA sequence follows: TGCGCCAGCAGCCAAGATGTTGTCGGGAACGAGCAGTACTTC. Its protein product is CASSQDVVGNEQYF.